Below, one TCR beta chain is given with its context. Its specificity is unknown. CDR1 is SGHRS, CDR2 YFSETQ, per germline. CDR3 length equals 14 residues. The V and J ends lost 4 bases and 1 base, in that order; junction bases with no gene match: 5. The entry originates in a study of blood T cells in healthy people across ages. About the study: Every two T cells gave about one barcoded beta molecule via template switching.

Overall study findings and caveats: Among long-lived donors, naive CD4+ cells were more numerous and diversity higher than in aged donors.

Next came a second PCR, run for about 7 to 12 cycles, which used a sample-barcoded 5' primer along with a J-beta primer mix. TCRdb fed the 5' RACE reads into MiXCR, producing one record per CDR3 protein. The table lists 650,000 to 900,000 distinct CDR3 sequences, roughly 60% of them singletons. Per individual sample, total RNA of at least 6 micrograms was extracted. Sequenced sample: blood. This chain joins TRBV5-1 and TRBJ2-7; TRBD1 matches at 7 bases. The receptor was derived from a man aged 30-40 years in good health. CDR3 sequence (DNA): TGCGCCAGCAGCCTTCAACAGGGGTCCTACGAGCAGTACTTC. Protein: CASSLQQGSYEQYF.